This T cell receptor (beta chain) came from a study of identical twins. One entry per CDR3 protein, called by TCRdb with MiXCR from the 5' RACE reads. The repertoire holds about 340,000 distinct CDR3 sequences, with 10% to 15% as singletons. This clonotype was observed many times. V shed 3 bases, J shed 2 bases, and the junction held 11 bases outside the gene matches. There are 18 residues in the CDR3. The same data also went into a second study, on yellow fever vaccine responses in identical twins.

The sequenced sample was CD8+ T cells sorted from blood. The chain joins TRBV12-3 or TRBV12-4 to TRBJ1-5, with TRBD1 matching over 9 bases. The TCR sequence derives from a woman younger than 35 in good health. This chain's CDR3 is CASSFRGQGVFGNQPQHF. CDR3 coding DNA: TGTGCCAGCAGTTTTAGGGGACAGGGAGTTTTCGGCAATCAGCCCCAGCATTTT.